The clone carrying this T cell receptor (beta chain) was seen ten or more times. Its target is unknown. TCRdb processed the reads anew with MiXCR; each CDR3 protein has one entry. The table lists roughly 230,000 distinct CDR3 sequences, roughly 6.5% of them singletons. The data belong to a study of T cell repertoires in cytomegalovirus infection. Study summary: Matching HLA type, along with CMV infection, was indicated by public TCR beta signatures. Study conclusions and caveats: The ex vivo response showed dominance by HLA-C-restricted CMV-specific TCR beta clonotypes.

Between the trimmed V and J ends, which lost 1 base and 3 bases, there was a span of 14 bases. This CDR3 is built from 16 residues. Germline V lookup: CDR1 SGHTA, CDR2 FQGNSA. This sequence originates from a human donor in good health (CMV status not recorded). Some clones in this sample may be carry-over from other donors' samples. Sequencing was done on a sample of PBMCs. The genes are TRBV7-2 and TRBJ2-3, with D hard to call. CDR3 coding DNA: TGTGCCAGCAGCTTAGATGAGGAGACTGGTACAGATACGCAGTATTTT. Translating gives CASSLDEETGTDTQYF.